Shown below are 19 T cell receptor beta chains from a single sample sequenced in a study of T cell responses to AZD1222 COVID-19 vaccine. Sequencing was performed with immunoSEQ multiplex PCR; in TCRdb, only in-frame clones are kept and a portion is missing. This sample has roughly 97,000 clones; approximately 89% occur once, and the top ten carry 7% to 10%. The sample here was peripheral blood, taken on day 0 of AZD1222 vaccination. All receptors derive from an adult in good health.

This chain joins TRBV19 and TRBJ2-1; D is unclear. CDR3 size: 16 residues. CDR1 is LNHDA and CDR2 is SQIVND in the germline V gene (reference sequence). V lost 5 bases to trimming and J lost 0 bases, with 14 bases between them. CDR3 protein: CASSVKGRISYNEQFF. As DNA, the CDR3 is TGTGCCAGTAGTGTCAAGGGCCGGATCTCCTACAATGAGCAGTTCTTC.

The CDR3 DNA reads TGCGCCAGCAGCCACCAGCGGACAGGATCAAATGAAAAACTGTTTTTT. Translation gives CASSHQRTGSNEKLFF. The chain is built from TRBV5-1 and TRBJ1-4, with 7 nucleotides matching TRBD1. The CDR3 has 16 amino acids. V lost 4 bases, J lost 5 bases, and 11 bases stayed unmatched. Germline-derived CDR1 and CDR2 are SGHRS and YFSETQ.

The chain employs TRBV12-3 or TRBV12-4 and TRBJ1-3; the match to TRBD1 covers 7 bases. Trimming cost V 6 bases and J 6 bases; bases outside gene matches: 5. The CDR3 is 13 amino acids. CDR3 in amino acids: CASRLGQINTIYF. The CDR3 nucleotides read TGTGCCAGCAGACTGGGACAGATAAACACCATATATTTT.

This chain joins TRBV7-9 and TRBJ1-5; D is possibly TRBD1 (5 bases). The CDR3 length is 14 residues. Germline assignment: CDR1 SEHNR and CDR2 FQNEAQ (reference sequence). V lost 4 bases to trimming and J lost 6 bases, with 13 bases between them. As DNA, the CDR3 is TGTGCCAGCAGCTATGCAGGGTTTCCTCAGCCCCAGCATTTT. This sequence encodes CASSYAGFPQPQHF.

The CDR3 spells CASSFPSRSGANVLTF. The CDR3 DNA is TGTGCCAGCAGTTTCCCTTCACGCTCTGGGGCCAACGTCCTGACTTTC. V and J are TRBV6-5 and TRBJ2-6, with D unresolved. Trimming removed 4 bases from V and 0 bases from J, with 10 bases in between. The CDR3 extends over 16 amino acids. In germline, CDR1 is MNHEY, CDR2 SVGAGI.

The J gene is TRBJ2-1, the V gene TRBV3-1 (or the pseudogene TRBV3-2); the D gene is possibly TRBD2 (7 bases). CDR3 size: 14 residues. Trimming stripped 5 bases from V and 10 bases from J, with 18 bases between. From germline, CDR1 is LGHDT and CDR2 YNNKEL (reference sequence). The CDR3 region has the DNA TGTGCCAGCAGCTCCCAGGGGAGGGCCGGGGAGCAGTTCTTC. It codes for CASSSQGRAGEQFF.

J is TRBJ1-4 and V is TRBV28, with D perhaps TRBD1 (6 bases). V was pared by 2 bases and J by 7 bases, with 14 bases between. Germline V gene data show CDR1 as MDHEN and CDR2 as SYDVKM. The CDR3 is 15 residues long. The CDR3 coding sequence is TGTGCCAGCAGTTTACGCCGGCCAGGGGTTGAAAAACTGTTTTTT. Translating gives CASSLRRPGVEKLFF. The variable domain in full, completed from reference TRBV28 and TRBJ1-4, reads DVKVTQSSRYLVKRTGEKVFLECVQDMDHENMFWYRQDPGLGLRLIYFSYDVKMKEKGDIPEGYSVSREKKERFSLILESASTNQTSMYLCASSLRRPGVEKLFFGSGTQLSVL.

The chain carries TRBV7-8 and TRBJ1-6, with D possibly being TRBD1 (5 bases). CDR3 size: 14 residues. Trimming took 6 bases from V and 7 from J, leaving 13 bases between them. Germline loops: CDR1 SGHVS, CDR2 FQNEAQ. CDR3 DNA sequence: TGTGCCAGCAGAGGACAACAGGTGAATTCACCCCTCCACTTT. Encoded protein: CASRGQQVNSPLHF.

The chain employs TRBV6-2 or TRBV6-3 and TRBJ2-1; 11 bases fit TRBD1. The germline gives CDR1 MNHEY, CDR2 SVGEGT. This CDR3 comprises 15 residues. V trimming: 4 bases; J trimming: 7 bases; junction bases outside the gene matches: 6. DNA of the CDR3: TGTGCCAGCAGTTCCAGGGACAGGGGGGGTAATGAGCAGTTCTTC. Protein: CASSSRDRGGNEQFF.

CDR3 in DNA: TGTGCCAGCAGTTCCCCGGGGGACCCCTATGGCTACACCTTC. Protein product: CASSSPGDPYGYTF. This chain links TRBV7-9 with TRBJ1-2; tentative D call: TRBD1 (5 bases). The CDR3 totals 14 residues. V gave up 6 bases and J gave up 4 bases, with 15 bases separating them. Germline-derived CDR1 and CDR2 are SEHNR and FQNEAQ (reference sequence). Drawing the rest from reference TRBV7-9 and TRBJ1-2, the complete variable domain is DTGVSQNPRHKITKRGQNVTFRCDPISEHNRLYWYRQTLGQGPEFLTYFQNEAQLEKSRLLSDRFSAERPKGSFSTLEIQRTEQGDSAMYLCASSSPGDPYGYTFGSGTRLTVV.

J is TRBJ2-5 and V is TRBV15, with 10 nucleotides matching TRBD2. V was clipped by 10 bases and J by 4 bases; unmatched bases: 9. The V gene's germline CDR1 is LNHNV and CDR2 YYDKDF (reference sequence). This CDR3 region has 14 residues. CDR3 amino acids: CASRTSGRGETQYF. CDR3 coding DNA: TGTGCCAGTCGGACTAGCGGAAGGGGAGAGACCCAGTACTTC. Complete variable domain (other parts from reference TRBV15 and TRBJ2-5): DAMVIQNPRYQVTQFGKPVTLSCSQTLNHNVMYWYQQKSSQAPKLLFHYYDKDFNNEADTPDNFQSRRPNTSFCFLDIRSPGLGDTAMYLCASRTSGRGETQYFGPGTRLLVL.

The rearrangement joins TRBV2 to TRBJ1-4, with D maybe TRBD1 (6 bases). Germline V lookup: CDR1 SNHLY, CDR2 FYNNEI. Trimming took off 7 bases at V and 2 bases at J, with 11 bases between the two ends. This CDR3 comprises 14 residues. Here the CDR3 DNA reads TGTGCCAGCACCCCCAGGGGCACTAATGAAAAACTGTTTTTT. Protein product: CASTPRGTNEKLFF.

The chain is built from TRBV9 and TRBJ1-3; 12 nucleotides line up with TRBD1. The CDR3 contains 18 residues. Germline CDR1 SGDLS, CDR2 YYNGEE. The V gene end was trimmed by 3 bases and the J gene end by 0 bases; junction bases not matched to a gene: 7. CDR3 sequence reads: CASSGGTGGRFSGNTIYF. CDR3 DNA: TGTGCCAGCAGCGGAGGGACAGGGGGCCGCTTCTCTGGAAACACCATATATTTT. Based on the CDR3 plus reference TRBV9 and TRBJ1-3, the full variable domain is DSGVTQTPKHLITATGQRVTLRCSPRSGDLSVYWYQQSLDQGLQFLIQYYNGEERAKGNILERFSAQQFPDLHSELNLSSLELGDSALYFCASSGGTGGRFSGNTIYFGEGSWLTVV.

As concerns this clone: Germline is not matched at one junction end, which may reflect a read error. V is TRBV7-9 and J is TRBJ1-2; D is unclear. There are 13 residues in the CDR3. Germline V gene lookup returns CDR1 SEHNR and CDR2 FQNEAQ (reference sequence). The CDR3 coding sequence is TGTGCCAGCAGCCCCAGCGGACCCGCAGGTTTTCGCTTC. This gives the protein CASSPSGPAGFRF.

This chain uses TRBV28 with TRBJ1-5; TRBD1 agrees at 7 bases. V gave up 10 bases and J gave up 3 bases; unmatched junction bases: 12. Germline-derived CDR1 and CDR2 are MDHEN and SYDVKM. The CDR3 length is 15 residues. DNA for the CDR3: TGTGCCACCGCTTCGCGGGGACAGCTCAATCAGCCCCAGCATTTT. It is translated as CATASRGQLNQPQHF.

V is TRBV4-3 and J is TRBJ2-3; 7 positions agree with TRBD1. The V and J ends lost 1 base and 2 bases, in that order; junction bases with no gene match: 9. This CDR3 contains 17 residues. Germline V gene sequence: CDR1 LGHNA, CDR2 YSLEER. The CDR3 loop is CASSQGDQTGITDTQYF. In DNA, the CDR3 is TGCGCCAGCAGCCAAGGGGATCAGACAGGGATCACAGATACGCAGTATTTT.

The CDR3 protein is CASTPRQQGIYEQYF. For the CDR3, the DNA is TGTGCCAGCACCCCCAGGCAACAGGGGATCTACGAGCAGTACTTC. This rearrangement joins TRBV28 to TRBJ2-7, with 7 bases matching TRBD1. The CDR3 covers 15 residues. V shed 7 bases, J shed 3 bases, and the junction held 12 bases outside the gene matches. Per germline, CDR1 MDHEN and CDR2 SYDVKM. The variable domain in full, completed from reference TRBV28 and TRBJ2-7, reads DVKVTQSSRYLVKRTGEKVFLECVQDMDHENMFWYRQDPGLGLRLIYFSYDVKMKEKGDIPEGYSVSREKKERFSLILESASTNQTSMYLCASTPRQQGIYEQYFGPGTRLTVT.

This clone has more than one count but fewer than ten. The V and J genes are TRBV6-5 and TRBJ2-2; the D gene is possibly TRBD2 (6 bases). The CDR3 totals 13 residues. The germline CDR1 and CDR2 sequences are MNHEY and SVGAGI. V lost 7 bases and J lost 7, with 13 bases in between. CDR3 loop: CASNGGESGELFF. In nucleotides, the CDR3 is TGTGCCAGCAATGGAGGGGAGAGCGGGGAGCTGTTTTTT.

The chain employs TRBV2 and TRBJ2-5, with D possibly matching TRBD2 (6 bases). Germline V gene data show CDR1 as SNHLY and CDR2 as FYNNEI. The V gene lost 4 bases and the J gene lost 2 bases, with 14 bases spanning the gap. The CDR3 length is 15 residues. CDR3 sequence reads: CASSGASVPQETQYF. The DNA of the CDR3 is TGTGCCAGCAGTGGAGCTAGCGTCCCACAAGAGACCCAGTACTTC.